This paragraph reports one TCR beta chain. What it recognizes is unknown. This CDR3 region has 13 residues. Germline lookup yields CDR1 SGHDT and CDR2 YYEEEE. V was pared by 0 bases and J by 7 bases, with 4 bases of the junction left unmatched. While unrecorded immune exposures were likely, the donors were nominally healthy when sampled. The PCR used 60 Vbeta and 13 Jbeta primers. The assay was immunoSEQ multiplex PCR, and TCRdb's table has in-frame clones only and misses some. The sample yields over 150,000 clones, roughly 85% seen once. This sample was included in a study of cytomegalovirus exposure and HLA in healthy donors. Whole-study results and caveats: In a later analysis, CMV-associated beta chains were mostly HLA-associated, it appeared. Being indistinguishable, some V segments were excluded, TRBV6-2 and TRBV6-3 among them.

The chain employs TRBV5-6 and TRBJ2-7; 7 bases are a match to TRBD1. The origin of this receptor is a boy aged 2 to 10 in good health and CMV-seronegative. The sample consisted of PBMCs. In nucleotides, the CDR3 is TGTGCCAGCAGCTTGGGACAGGGCCGGGAGCAGTACTTC. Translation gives CASSLGQGREQYF.